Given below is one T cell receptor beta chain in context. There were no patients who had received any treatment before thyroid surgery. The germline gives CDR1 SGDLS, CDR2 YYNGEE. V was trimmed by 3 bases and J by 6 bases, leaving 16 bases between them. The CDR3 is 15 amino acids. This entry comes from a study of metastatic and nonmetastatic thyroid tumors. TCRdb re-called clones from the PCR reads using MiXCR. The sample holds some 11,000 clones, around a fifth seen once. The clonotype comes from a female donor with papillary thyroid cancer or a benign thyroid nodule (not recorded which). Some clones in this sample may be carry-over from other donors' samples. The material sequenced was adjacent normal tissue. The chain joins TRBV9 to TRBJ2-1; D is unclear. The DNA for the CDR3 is TGTGCCAGCAGCGGGGAATCCACCGTGGGCAATGAGCAGTTCTTC. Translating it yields CASSGESTVGNEQFF.